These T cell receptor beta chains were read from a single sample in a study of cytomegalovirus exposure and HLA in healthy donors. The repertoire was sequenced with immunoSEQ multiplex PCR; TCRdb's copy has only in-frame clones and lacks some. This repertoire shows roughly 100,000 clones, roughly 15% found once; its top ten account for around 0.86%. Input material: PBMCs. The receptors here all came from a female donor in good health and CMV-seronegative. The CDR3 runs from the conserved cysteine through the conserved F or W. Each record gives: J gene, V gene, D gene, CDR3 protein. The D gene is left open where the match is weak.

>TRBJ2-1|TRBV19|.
CASSIGQGSYNEQFF
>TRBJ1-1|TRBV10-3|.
CAIASGRGAFF
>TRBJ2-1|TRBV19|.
CASSSGLNYNEQFF
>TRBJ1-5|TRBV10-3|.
CAIRPGEEQPQHF
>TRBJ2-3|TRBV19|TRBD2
CASNTPGGADTQYF
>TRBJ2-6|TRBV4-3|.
CASSQDWPSGANVLTF
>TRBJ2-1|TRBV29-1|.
CSVFTSGSQTPGRFNEQFF
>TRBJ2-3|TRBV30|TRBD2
CACRSGGPGTSGSPFKDTQYF
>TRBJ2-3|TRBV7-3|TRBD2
CASSFGREAPDTQYF
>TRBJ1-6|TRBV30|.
CAWSVQNSPLHF
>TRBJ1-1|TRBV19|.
CASSIEGARMVKGQEAFF
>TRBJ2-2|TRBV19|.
CASSQGRRAGELFF
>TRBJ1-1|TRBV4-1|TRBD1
CASSQAGDRGNTEAFF
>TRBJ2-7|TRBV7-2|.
CASSLPQAGAYEQYF
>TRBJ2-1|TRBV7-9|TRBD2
CASSSLGVAGAYNEQFF
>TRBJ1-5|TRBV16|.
CASSLSRGGNQPQHF
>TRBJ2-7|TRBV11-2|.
CASSLVFGTTMRDSYEQYF
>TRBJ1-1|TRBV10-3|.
CAISERATNGAEAFF
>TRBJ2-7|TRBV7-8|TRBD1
CASSLSGTGLAEQYF
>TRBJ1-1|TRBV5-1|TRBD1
CASSPSPDRVKGEAFF
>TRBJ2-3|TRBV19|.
CASSPSIGRTDTQYF
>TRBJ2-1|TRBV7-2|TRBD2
CASSDGGAGRHEQFF
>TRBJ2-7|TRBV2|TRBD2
CASSGTSGRVEQYF
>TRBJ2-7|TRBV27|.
CASSLSERAVGEQYF
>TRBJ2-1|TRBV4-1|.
CASSQEEVNPYNEQFF
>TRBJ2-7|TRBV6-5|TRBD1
CASRRATGTYEQYF
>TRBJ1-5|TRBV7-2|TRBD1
CASSFFRDRGMRQPQHF
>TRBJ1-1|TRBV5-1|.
CASSNLGSLEAFF
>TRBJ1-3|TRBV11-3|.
CASRPGGGRNNIYF
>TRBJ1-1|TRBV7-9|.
CASSFARNGEAFF
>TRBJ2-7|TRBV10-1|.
CASSLPLAYEQYF
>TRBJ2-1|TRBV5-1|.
CASSLGAVGGATEQFF
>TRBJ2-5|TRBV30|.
CASGPGTIETQYF
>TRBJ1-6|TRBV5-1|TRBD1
CASSAGTGGTDSPLHF
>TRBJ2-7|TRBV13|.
CASSLEGAPHEQYF
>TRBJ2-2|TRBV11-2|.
CASSRQPFNTGELFF
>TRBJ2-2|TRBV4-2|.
CASSQPPSSGTGELFF
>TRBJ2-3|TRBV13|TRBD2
CASSLRGGTHTQYF
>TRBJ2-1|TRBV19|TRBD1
CASSRTGNSYNEQFF
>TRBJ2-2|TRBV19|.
CASSIVGAGELFF
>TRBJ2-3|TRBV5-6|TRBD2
CATATGTRIDTQYF